The 6 T cell receptor beta chains in this list originate from one sample, sequenced in a study of CXCR3-negative and CXCR3-positive naive CD8 T cells. Findings of the study overall: Naive CXCR3-positive cells had TRB CDR3s more hydrophobic than those of CXCR3-negative naive cells.

The study made its TRB cDNA libraries by 5' RACE, adding UMI labels. TCRdb reprocessed the 5' RACE reads and reports one entry per CDR3 protein, with no DNA. Its table records about 150,000 distinct CDR3 sequences. The antigens these receptors bind are not known. Sequenced: naive CXCR3+ CD8+ T cells from blood. Subset specified: CD45RO-CCR7+CD27+CD95- naive CD8+ T cells expressing CXCR3 (TNR3+). These receptors were collected from a human donor in good health. Some clones in this sample may be carry-over from other donors' samples.

The rearrangement joins TRBV6-2 or TRBV6-3 to TRBJ2-2. Per the germline V gene, CDR1 is MNHEY and CDR2 is SVGEGT. The CDR3 is made up of 15 amino acids. CDR3 loop: CASSASAGITGELFF.

This chain connects TRBV7-9 to TRBJ1-4; TCRdb calls TRBD1, which cannot be checked without DNA. Germline CDR1 reads SEHNR; CDR2 reads FQNEAQ (reference sequence). The CDR3 spans 15 residues. The CDR3 protein is CASSSTGQENEKLFF.

The chain uses TRBV12-3 or TRBV12-4 and TRBJ2-3; there is no DNA to check the TCRdb D call of TRBD1. CDR3 length: 14 residues. CDR3: CASTLSGPTDTQYF.

CDR3: CASSLTSAVGELFF. This chain joins TRBV7-9 and TRBJ2-2. This CDR3 region has 14 residues. Germline values: CDR1 SEHNR, CDR2 FQNEAQ (reference sequence).

This chain connects TRBV12-3 or TRBV12-4 to TRBJ2-7; TCRdb gives TRBD1 as the D gene, but with no DNA this cannot be confirmed. The CDR3 is made up of 16 amino acids. The CDR3: CASSSSRGQGSHEQYF.

The chain joins TRBV4-1 to TRBJ2-7. This CDR3 region has 14 residues. Germline V CDR1 and CDR2: MGHRA, YSYEKL. The CDR3 region is CASSQDLVYYEQYF.